Sequencing of this TCR beta chain was carried out in a study of T-cell reconstitution after alpha-beta-depleted transplantation in children. Study outcomes and limitations: Where alpha-beta T cells came from about two months after transplant was reportedly several hundred expanded graft clones.

The CDR3 has 16 amino acids. The ends lost 5 bases at V and 0 bases at J; junction bases unmatched: 7. In its sample, this clonotype was seen many times. Its target is not known. Unique molecular identifiers were used in preparing the TCRbeta library. TCRdb reprocessed the PCR reads via MiXCR and lists one record per CDR3 protein. The sample lists over 150,000 distinct CDR3 sequences, roughly 6.5% occurring once. Sequencing used PBMCs, obtained before TCRalphabeta/CD19-depleted stem cell transplant. The clonotype originates from a girl less than two years old with combined immunodeficiency, due to receive a stem cell transplant. The V and J genes are TRBV12-3 or TRBV12-4 and TRBJ2-3, with TRBD2 matching 8 bases. The CDR3 DNA reads as TGTGCCAGCAGTCCAGCGGGGGAATATAGCACAGATACGCAGTATTTT. It is translated as CASSPAGEYSTDTQYF.